These T cell receptor beta chains were read from a single sample in a study of T-cell memory formation after mild COVID-19. TCRdb fed the 5' RACE reads into MiXCR, producing one record per CDR3 protein. The sample consists of 100,000 to 130,000 distinct CDR3 sequences, 18% of them appearing once. The sequenced sample was PBMCs or a T cell subset sorted from them (not recorded which). The receptors come from a man younger than 35 who had mild COVID-19 (a few samples of this study predate the infection). Cell type and time point are not known. Both conserved end residues are part of each CDR3. D genes are given only for firm matches. A clone size is listed for some rows: how often the clone was seen (once, few, many), or a class if it is expanded.

d_call j_call v_call clone_size cdr3_aa cdr3_nt
. TRBJ2-5 TRBV11-3 few CASSSGSNGETQYF TGTGCCAGCAGCTCCGGTTCCAATGGGGAGACCCAGTACTTC
TRBD2 TRBJ2-1 TRBV4-3 many CASSQNWASGGEQFF TGCGCCAGCAGCCAAAACTGGGCTAGCGGGGGTGAGCAGTTCTTC
. TRBJ1-5 TRBV5-8 many CASSRGANQPQHF TGTGCCAGCAGTCGGGGGGCTAATCAGCCCCAGCATTTT
. TRBJ1-6 TRBV4-2 . CASSQEGRESPLHF TGTGCCAGCAGCCAAGAAGGGCGGGAGTCACCCCTCCACTTT
TRBD1 TRBJ1-2 TRBV6-5 . CASSEQGAANYGYTF TGTGCCAGCAGCGAACAGGGGGCAGCTAACTATGGCTACACCTTC
TRBD2 TRBJ2-3 TRBV12-3/TRBV12-4 . CASSLSGGRDTQYF TGTGCCAGCAGTTTGAGCGGGGGTAGGGATACGCAGTATTTT
TRBD2 TRBJ2-2 TRBV5-1 once CASSQLAGGANTGELFF TGCGCCAGCAGCCAACTAGCGGGGGGAGCGAACACCGGGGAGCTGTTTTTT
. TRBJ2-3 TRBV5-1 few CASRDQWDTQYF TGCGCCAGCAGGGACCAGTGGGATACGCAGTATTTT
TRBD2 TRBJ2-1 TRBV6-1 few CASSEAQGGGYNEQFF TGTGCCAGCAGTGAAGCGCAGGGCGGGGGGTACAATGAGCAGTTCTTC
. TRBJ2-2 TRBV12-3/TRBV12-4 many CASSKQGSGELFF TGTGCCAGCAGTAAACAGGGTTCCGGGGAGCTGTTTTTT
TRBD2 TRBJ2-3 TRBV4-3 . CASSQDSPFRGVTDTQYF TGCGCCAGCAGCCAAGATTCCCCTTTCCGGGGGGTTACAGATACGCAGTATTTT
TRBD1 TRBJ2-7 TRBV7-3 . CASSLTSLDRVSYEQYF TGTGCCAGCAGCTTAACGTCGTTGGACAGGGTCTCCTACGAGCAGTACTTC
. TRBJ1-1 TRBV7-8 . CASSFREGAEVFF TGTGCCAGCAGCTTTAGGGAGGGAGCTGAAGTTTTCTTT
TRBD2 TRBJ2-1 TRBV12-3/TRBV12-4 many CASSLEAGGYNEQFF TGTGCCAGCAGTTTGGAAGCGGGGGGATACAATGAGCAGTTCTTC
. TRBJ1-1 TRBV7-3 . CASSPGSVAAKAEAFF TGTGCCAGCAGCCCGGGTTCGGTAGCAGCGAAGGCTGAAGCTTTCTTT
TRBD2 TRBJ2-1 TRBV20-1 few CSAITSGGRNEQFF TGCAGTGCGATTACTAGCGGGGGTCGGAATGAGCAGTTCTTC
TRBD2 TRBJ2-5 TRBV4-2 . CASSQRTSGEETQYF TGTGCCAGCAGCCAACGGACTAGCGGTGAAGAGACCCAGTACTTC
TRBD1 TRBJ2-3 TRBV20-1 . CSAEQGQGADTQYF TGCAGTGCGGAACAGGGACAGGGGGCAGATACGCAGTATTTT
. TRBJ1-2 TRBV7-2 few CASSLEFTPNYGYTF TGTGCCAGCAGCTTAGAGTTCACCCCTAACTATGGCTACACCTTC
TRBD2 TRBJ2-1 TRBV7-8 few CASSLVSGGYNEQFF TGTGCCAGCAGCTTAGTGAGCGGGGGCTACAATGAGCAGTTCTTC
. TRBJ1-5 TRBV29-1 . CSVAQGGNQPQHF TGCAGCGTTGCCCAGGGAGGCAATCAGCCCCAGCATTTT
TRBD1 TRBJ2-1 TRBV20-1 many CSAGQGLDEQFF TGCAGTGCTGGACAGGGCCTTGATGAGCAGTTCTTC
. TRBJ2-7 TRBV18 . CASSPGTDSYEQYF TGTGCCAGCTCACCCGGGACGGATTCCTACGAGCAGTACTTC
. TRBJ1-1 TRBV19 . CATSWREAEAFF TGTGCAACCAGCTGGAGGGAGGCTGAAGCTTTCTTT
. TRBJ1-2 TRBV6-1 . CASSASPSGGYTF TGTGCCAGCAGTGCCAGCCCGTCGGGAGGCTACACCTTC
. TRBJ2-6 TRBV20-1 . CSGIGPWGSGANVLTF TGCAGTGGCATCGGGCCCTGGGGCTCTGGGGCCAACGTCCTGACTTTC
. TRBJ2-3 TRBV7-8 few CASSFGGGGVTDTQYF TGTGCCAGCAGCTTTGGGGGAGGGGGGGTCACAGATACGCAGTATTTT
TRBD1 TRBJ2-5 TRBV19 few CASRPGQGNRETQYF TGTGCCAGTAGACCGGGACAGGGTAATCGGGAGACCCAGTACTTC
. TRBJ1-5 TRBV6-5 . CASSRRAGIWNQPQHF TGTGCCAGCAGTCGCCGCGCGGGGATATGGAATCAGCCCCAGCATTTT
. TRBJ1-4 TRBV12-3/TRBV12-4 . CASSPREREKLFF TGTGCCAGCAGCCCAAGGGAGCGGGAAAAACTGTTTTTT
. TRBJ1-4 TRBV6-4 . CASSDPDGPLREKLFF TGTGCCAGCAGTGACCCAGACGGTCCCCTACGTGAAAAACTGTTTTTT